Below, 22 T cell receptor beta chains from the same sample are listed, as sequenced in a study of PD-L1 blockade in urothelial cancer. TCRdb's copy holds only in-frame clones and misses some; the assay was immunoSEQ multiplex PCR. The sample yields about 82,000 clones, 90% seen once. Sample: PBMCs, taken around atezolizumab (anti-PD-L1) treatment. These receptors were taken from a man in his fifties or sixties with urothelial cancer.

The gene calls are TRBV5-4 and TRBJ2-6, with 7 bases matching TRBD1. Trimming removed 4 bases from V and 4 bases from J; junction bases left unmatched: 8. There are 16 residues in the CDR3. Germline CDR1 reads SGHNT; CDR2 reads YYREEE (reference sequence). The CDR3: CASSPRGPSGANVLTF. The CDR3 DNA reads as TGTGCCAGCAGCCCAAGGGGGCCGTCGGGGGCCAACGTCCTGACTTTC.

This chain uses TRBV7-2 with TRBJ2-5; 15 positions agree with TRBD2. This CDR3 region has 16 residues. Germline CDR1 is SGHTA and CDR2 is FQGNSA. J gave up 4 bases and V 3 bases, and 3 bases lay outside the gene matches. In DNA, the CDR3 is TGTGCCAGCAGCTTCGGACTAGCGGGGGGGAGAGAGACCCAGTACTTC. Translating gives CASSFGLAGGRETQYF.

This chain connects TRBV11-2 to TRBJ1-5, with 9 nucleotides matching TRBD1. Trimming cost V 4 bases and J 7 bases; bases outside gene matches: 11. CDR3 length: 16 amino acids. The germline V gene encodes CDR1 SGHAT and CDR2 FQNNGV. The CDR3 region has the DNA TGTGCCAGCAGCTCCACAGGGGGCCCTACCGGGCAGCCCCAGCATTTT. It translates to CASSSTGGPTGQPQHF.

V and J are TRBV7-2 and TRBJ2-1; 9 bases align to TRBD2. In germline, CDR1 is SGHTA, CDR2 FQGNSA. Unmatched junction bases numbered 7, after V lost 5 bases and J lost 5 bases. This CDR3 spans 15 amino acids. CDR3 sequence reads: CASSLLAGLNNEQFF. As DNA, the CDR3 is TGTGCCAGCAGCCTTCTAGCGGGGCTCAACAATGAGCAGTTCTTC.

The chain links TRBV29-1 to TRBJ2-3, with TRBD2 identical over 8 bases. The J segment lost 6 bases and the V segment lost 4 bases, leaving 0 bases of the junction unmatched. From germline, CDR1 is SQVTM and CDR2 ANQGSEA. This CDR3 has 11 amino acids. DNA for the CDR3: TGCAGCGTTGTAGCGGGGGATACGCAGTATTTT. It yields the protein CSVVAGDTQYF.

The CDR3 is CASSHGLAGGRLEQYF. CDR3 DNA: TGTGCCAGCAGCCATGGATTAGCGGGAGGGCGTCTCGAGCAGTACTTC. The V and J genes are TRBV4-2 and TRBJ2-7, with TRBD2 matching 11 bases. The CDR3 has 16 residues. The germline V gene has CDR1 LGHNA and CDR2 YNFKEQ. The V and J ends lost 3 bases and 6 bases, in that order; junction bases with no gene match: 10.

The sample holds a few counts of this clone. This chain links TRBV2 with TRBJ2-2; possibly TRBD2 for D (5 bases). Trimming took 6 bases from V and 3 from J, leaving 26 bases between them. The CDR3 covers 19 residues. From germline, CDR1 is SNHLY and CDR2 FYNNEI. This CDR3 is CASRSPYLAGLGHTGELFF. The CDR3 DNA is TGTGCCAGCAGGAGCCCTTACCTAGCTGGTCTAGGGCACACCGGGGAGCTGTTTTTT.

The rearrangement joins TRBV6-1 to TRBJ1-4, with a tentative D call TRBD1 (6 bases). This CDR3 region has 15 residues. V was shortened by 7 bases and J by 5 bases, with 17 bases between the two germline ends. Germline V gene sequence: CDR1 MNHNS, CDR2 SASEGT. The CDR3 nucleotides read TGTGCCAGCATGATGGTAATTGGGACAAATGAAAAACTGTTTTTT. It encodes CASMMVIGTNEKLFF.

The genes are TRBV5-5 and TRBJ2-7; 8 positions agree with TRBD1. Germline lookup yields CDR1 SGHKS and CDR2 YYEKEE (reference sequence). With V trimmed by 0 bases and J by 7 bases, 15 bases remained unmatched. The length of the CDR3 is 17 residues. The CDR3 region has the DNA TGTGCCAGCAGCTTGGAAGATTCGGCCCAGGGGGCGGGGGAGCAGTACTTC. This translates into CASSLEDSAQGAGEQYF.

Only one count was recorded for this clone. CDR3 in DNA: TGTGCCAGCAGCCAAGTGGACAGGGTTTACACCTTC. This gives the protein CASSQVDRVYTF. This sequence joins TRBV4-2 and TRBJ1-2; the match to TRBD1 covers 8 bases. This CDR3 spans 12 amino acids. V trimming: 1 base; J trimming: 11 bases; junction bases outside the gene matches: 3. Germline V gives CDR1 LGHNA, CDR2 YNFKEQ.

The chain joins TRBV11-1 to TRBJ1-2; 8 positions agree with TRBD1. Losses at the gene ends were 5 bases for V and 5 bases for J; bases not matched to a gene: 7. Germline CDR1 reads SGHAT; CDR2 reads FQDESV (reference sequence). The CDR3 length is 14 residues. CDR3 nucleotide sequence: TGTGCCAGCAGCCCGGACAGGGTGGGATATGGCTACACCTTC. As protein: CASSPDRVGYGYTF.

This clone was picked up a small number of times. The chain couples TRBV19 to TRBJ1-6, with 7 bases aligning to TRBD1. The length of the CDR3 is 15 residues. V lost 4 bases, J lost 10 bases, and 10 bases stayed unmatched. Germline-derived CDR1 and CDR2 are LNHDA and SQIVND (reference sequence). The DNA for the CDR3 is TGTGCCAGTAGTACGGCGGAGGGGGCGCGATCACCCCTCCACTTT. This sequence encodes CASSTAEGARSPLHF.

This clone was seen just once. The V and J genes are TRBV21-1 and TRBJ2-3; the DNA was not compared with TRBD2, the D call given in the table. TRBV21-1 is a pseudogene locus. CDR3 length: 24 amino acids. For the CDR3, the DNA is TGTGCCAGCAGCAACGGCACGGAATGGACGAGTCAAACCGGGGCGGGAGGGATCACAGATACGCAGTATTTT. Protein sequence: CASSNGTEWTSQTGAGGITDTQYF.

The CDR3 DNA follows: TGTGCCAGCAGCCAAGTGCGGGGGGGCTCCTACGAGCAGTACTTC. It specifies CASSQVRGGSYEQYF. The V and J genes are TRBV4-2 and TRBJ2-7; TRBD2 agrees at 9 bases. V shed 1 base and J 0 bases; nucleotides not matched to a gene: 1. This CDR3 spans 15 amino acids. The germline gives CDR1 LGHNA, CDR2 YNFKEQ.

The rearrangement links TRBV7-9 to TRBJ2-7, with D perhaps matching TRBD1 (6 bases). CDR3 length equals 13 residues. Germline values: CDR1 SEHNR, CDR2 FQNEAQ (reference sequence). V was pared by 5 bases and J by 1 base, with 9 bases between. The CDR3 DNA follows: TGTGCCAGCAGCAATGGACAGTCCTACGAGCAGTACTTC. Protein sequence: CASSNGQSYEQYF.

The chain has TRBV20-1 and TRBJ1-4, with D unresolved. Germline assignment: CDR1 DFQATT and CDR2 SNEGSKA (reference sequence). V lost 5 bases to trimming and J lost 8 bases, with 6 bases between them. CDR3 length: 10 amino acids. The CDR3: CSASSEKLFF. CDR3 in DNA: TGCAGTGCTTCCTCCGAAAAACTGTTTTTT.

The chain uses TRBV5-4 and TRBJ2-7, with 7 bases lining up with TRBD1. The CDR3 sequence is 14 residues long. The V and J ends lost 3 bases and 7 bases, in that order; junction bases with no gene match: 10. Germline loops: CDR1 SGHNT, CDR2 YYREEE (reference sequence). CDR3 amino acids: CASSWKGQVGEQYF. Here the CDR3 DNA reads TGTGCCAGCAGCTGGAAAGGACAGGTGGGAGAGCAGTACTTC.

The chain employs TRBV28 and TRBJ2-5; 16 bases are a match to TRBD2. The CDR3 consists of 20 residues. V shed 2 bases and J 0 bases; nucleotides not matched to a gene: 9. Per the germline V gene, CDR1 is MDHEN and CDR2 is SYDVKM. The CDR3 region is CASSLGGLAGGTRYQETQYF. DNA for the CDR3: TGTGCCAGCAGTTTAGGGGGACTAGCGGGAGGGACCCGCTACCAAGAGACCCAGTACTTC.

The J gene is TRBJ2-5, the V gene TRBV5-5, with 9 bases fitting TRBD2. CDR3 length equals 16 residues. Germline values: CDR1 SGHKS, CDR2 YYEKEE (reference sequence). V shed 0 bases and J 5 bases; nucleotides not matched to a gene: 8. The DNA of the CDR3 is TGTGCCAGCAGCTTGGCCGGCGGGGGGGCCCCCGAGACCCAGTACTTC. Protein: CASSLAGGGAPETQYF.

The gene calls are TRBV7-9 and TRBJ1-1; 11 bases agree with TRBD1. Germline V gene data show CDR1 as SEHNR and CDR2 as FQNEAQ (reference sequence). The CDR3 is made up of 16 amino acids. Trimming took 4 bases from V and 0 from J; bases not matched to a gene: 4. The CDR3 DNA reads as TGTGCCAGCAGCTCCAGGACAGGGGGCTTGAACACTGAAGCTTTCTTT. Translation: CASSSRTGGLNTEAFF. Supplemented by reference TRBV7-9 and TRBJ1-1, the full variable domain reads DTGVSQNPRHKITKRGQNVTFRCDPISEHNRLYWYRQTLGQGPEFLTYFQNEAQLEKSRLLSDRFSAERPKGSFSTLEIQRTEQGDSAMYLCASSSRTGGLNTEAFFGQGTRLTVV.

The chain recombines TRBV7-2 with TRBJ1-4; 7 bases are a match to TRBD1. CDR3 length: 15 amino acids. CDR1 and CDR2 (germline): SGHTA, FQGNSA. V trimming: 5 bases; J trimming: 3 bases; junction bases outside the gene matches: 6. CDR3 DNA: TGTGCCAGCAGCAAACAGGGGCTGGCTAATGAAAAACTGTTTTTT. Translating gives CASSKQGLANEKLFF.

The chain combines TRBV28 with TRBJ2-7; a possible D gene is TRBD2 (6 bases). Germline CDR1 MDHEN, CDR2 SYDVKM. The CDR3 is 14 residues long. The germline V and J ends were trimmed by 6 bases and 3 bases, with 15 bases remaining between them. The CDR3: CASRGPGVSYEQYF. The CDR3 region has the DNA TGTGCCAGCAGGGGGCCGGGGGTAAGCTACGAGCAGTACTTC.